This TCR beta chain was sequenced for a study of blood T cell repertoires in COVID-19 (TCRdb year 2020). For context, the study as a whole: Samples covering the acute and convalescent phases of COVID-19 were provided by collaborators in the United States, Italy and Spain. The prospective study material was composed of cDNA or gDNA derived from T cells, B-cell-depleted T cells, or PBMCs. Deeply sampled blood TCRbeta repertoires from subjects exposed to, actively infected with, or recovered from COVID-19 were included in the dataset. A freely available public database, intended as a resource for researchers studying the immune response to SARS-CoV-2, is where the repertoires were released. The samples were drawn from two sources: the first 160 participants of the ongoing ImmuneRACE study, and 950 to 1,500 subjects contributed by 6 global collaborators. A de-identified subject ID, COVID-19 status, age in years and sex were almost always included in the sample metadata. Where available, HLA class I and class II types were taken from metadata supplied by the sample provider and were not determined by assay-based typing. Broader findings and caveats from the paper: The amount of clinical and demographic metadata varied by source and participant and was provided uncurated.

The germline V gene (reference sequence) provides CDR1 LGHDT and CDR2 YNNKEL. The CDR3 spans 14 residues, from the cysteine through the phenylalanine. The entry retains the CDR3 DNA only, 42 bases that are in frame from base 1. V is pared back by 0 bases and J by 7 bases, with 12 bases lying between the germline termini. TCRbeta CDR3 regions were amplified from genomic DNA by means of the immunoSEQ Assay, a bias-controlled multiplex PCR. As for how the authors treated the data: The number of nucleated cells in each sample was estimated by amplification of reference gene primers within the assay. Sequence reads were collapsed and filtered to measure the absolute abundance of every unique TCRbeta CDR3 rearrangement. For each sample, productive Simpson clonality was calculated by taking the square root of Simpson's diversity index across productive rearrangements. TCRdb stores this immuneACCESS table with in-frame sequences only. Part of the clones is absent; in the studies checked, under half of the shortfall reflects unresolved V genes, and no reason is known for the rest. V and J calls and clone size are given by that table; D and trimming were obtained from the DNA. The sample contains approximately 150,000 clones, around four fifths of them found a single time. The top ten hold about 3.7% of the sample.

Participants in the prospective study were enrolled through a virtual design, were aged roughly 18 to 90 years, and lived in 24 United States geographic areas. Cohort assignment in the prospective study relied on participant-reported clinical history from a screening survey and a study questionnaire. In the prospective study, whole blood, serum and a nasopharyngeal or oropharyngeal swab were collected from each participant by mobile phlebotomists. Participants in the prospective study had the option to provide additional blood draws and questionnaires over a 2-month period. Prospective study blood samples were shipped either frozen or at room temperature before DNA extraction. On this clone: This clone's antigen is unknown. Base-call qualities are not available, and no considerably larger clone is one nucleotide away.

Material for sequencing was PBMCs or T cells enriched from blood (not recorded which). The chain is encoded by TRBV3-1 (or the pseudogene TRBV3-2) joined to TRBJ1-2; the D gene is perhaps TRBD1, from 6 matching bases. The TCR sequence derives from a woman aged 50 to 60 with acute COVID-19. The CDR3 protein: CASSQEQGSSGYTF. The DNA sequence is as follows: TGTGCCAGCAGCCAAGAACAGGGAAGTTCTGGCTACACCTTC.